This T cell receptor beta chain was sequenced for a study of cytomegalovirus exposure and HLA in healthy donors. In the PCR, 60 Vbeta and 13 Jbeta primers were used. Generated by immunoSEQ multiplex PCR, the TCRdb table keeps only in-frame clones and is missing some. The sample has under 200,000 clones; roughly 80% are singletons. With 5 bases removed from V and 0 bases from J, the gap between germline ends came to 8 bases. The CDR3 consists of 14 residues. The germline V gene encodes CDR1 SGHTA and CDR2 FQGNSA. Study-wide results and limits: TCR beta sequences reportedly predicted most subjects' HLA-A and HLA-B alleles accurately. With further analysis later on, most CMV-associated TCR beta chains appeared HLA-restricted. The authors considered a cluster of highly shared sequence variants likely to be a sequencing artifact. In a later analysis, across HLA loci, associated TCR counts were highest for DRB1, lowest for HLA-C.

This clone was picked up one time. Antigen unknown. This chain connects TRBV7-2 to TRBJ1-5, with D perhaps matching TRBD1 (5 bases). Sequenced: PBMCs. This receptor was identified in a man aged 35 to 55 in good health and CMV-seropositive. In nucleotides, the CDR3 is TGTGCCAGCAGCGAGCAGGGTAGCAATCAGCCCCAGCATTTT. It specifies CASSEQGSNQPQHF.